Here is one T cell receptor (beta chain) with its context. The antigen is not known. A junction end diverges from the germline sequence, so it may reflect a read error. This CDR3 has 19 residues. Germline CDR1 and CDR2: SGHRS and YFSETQ. With 60 Vbeta and 13 Jbeta primers, the PCR was carried out. This table comes from immunoSEQ multiplex PCR, and its TCRdb copy is limited to in-frame clones, with some not included. The repertoire has 160,000 or so clones, roughly 78% of them found once; the top ten carry 3% to 3.5%. This record belongs to a study of cytomegalovirus exposure and HLA in healthy donors. General study points: TCR beta sequences reportedly predicted the HLA-A and HLA-B alleles of most subjects accurately. In presence/absence analyses, roughly uniform sequencing depth across donors was assumed. TCR beta V- and J-gene trimming, according to a later analysis, was linked to a missense DCLRE1C variant.

Sequences were obtained from PBMCs. The rearrangement links TRBV5-1 to TRBJ2-1; TRBD2 matches at 11 bases. The sequence came from a middle-aged woman in good health and CMV-seronegative. The CDR3 reads CASSLVNEPGLAVYNKQFF. CDR3 in DNA: TGCGCCAGCAGCTTGGTGAATGAACCGGGACTAGCGGTTTACAATAAGCAGTTCTTC.